This T cell receptor beta chain was sequenced for a study of blood T cell repertoires in COVID-19. Authors' processing steps: Amplified reference gene primers provided the basis for estimating nucleated cell counts. The table came from immunoSEQ multiplex PCR; TCRdb's copy has only in-frame clones and leaves some out. The V and J calls and the clone size are those of that table, but D and trimming were determined from the DNA. The sample yields 98,000 or so clones, around four fifths seen once. CDR1 is KGHSH and CDR2 is LQKENI in the germline V gene. The CDR3 loop spans 14 amino acids. Between the trimmed V and J ends, which lost 10 bases and 5 bases, there was a span of 17 bases.

The sequencing input was peripheral blood. The TCR comes from a man aged 55 to 70 with acute or convalescent COVID-19. The V and J genes are TRBV18 and TRBJ2-2; D is uncertain. DNA for the CDR3: TGTGCCACCCGACGACCAGGTAGAACCGGGGAGCTGTTTTTT. Its protein is CATRRPGRTGELFF.